The rows below give T cell receptor beta chains drawn from one sample of a study of blood T cell repertoires in COVID-19. Data came from immunoSEQ multiplex PCR; TCRdb stores just in-frame clones and leaves some out. Of 85,000 to 100,000 clones listed, approximately 86% are singletons. The sequenced material came from peripheral blood. These receptor sequences come from a woman aged 55-70 years in a cohort sampled during active or convalescent COVID-19. CDR3s include the opening cysteine and the closing phenylalanine or tryptophan. Each record gives: V gene, clone size, J gene, D gene, CDR3 DNA, CDR3 protein. The D gene is left open where the match is weak. Size values are once, few and many counts, or a class for expanded clones, and some rows have none.

>TRBV7-8|.|TRBJ1-5|.
TGTGCCAGCAGCTTAGTTCGCGGGGACCCAAATAATCAGCCCCAGCATTTT
CASSLVRGDPNNQPQHF
>TRBV11-2|few|TRBJ2-5|TRBD2
TGTGCCAGCAGCTTTGGAAAGACTAGCGGGAGTTGGGAGACCCAGTACTTC
CASSFGKTSGSWETQYF
>TRBV24-1|.|TRBJ2-2|.
TGTGCCACCAGTGATTTTGATGGGCCCACCGGGGAGCTGTTTTTT
CATSDFDGPTGELFF
>TRBV6-5|.|TRBJ1-2|.
TGTGCCAGCAGTTACGGGGGGGGCAAAGATGGCTACACCTTC
CASSYGGGKDGYTF
>TRBV7-2|.|TRBJ1-5|.
TGTGCCAGCAGCTTAGGGGCAGGGCTAAGACAGCCCCAGCATTTT
CASSLGAGLRQPQHF
>TRBV11-2|.|TRBJ1-1|TRBD1
TGTGCCAGCAGCGTTACAGGGGGCGTGAACACTGAAGCTTTCTTT
CASSVTGGVNTEAFF
>TRBV2|.|TRBJ2-7|TRBD1
TGTGCCAGCAGTGGACAGGGGGCGCGGGAGCAGTACTTC
CASSGQGAREQYF
>TRBV18|.|TRBJ1-2|.
TGTGCCAGCTCACCCCCGGGGAGCTATGGCTACACCTTC
CASSPPGSYGYTF
>TRBV5-6|.|TRBJ1-2|TRBD1
TGTGCCAGCACCGGGTTAGGGGGCGAGGACTATGGCTACACCTTC
CASTGLGGEDYGYTF
>TRBV29-1|.|TRBJ2-7|TRBD1
TGCAGCGTTGCACCGGGACAGGTCTCCTACGAGCAGTACTTC
CSVAPGQVSYEQYF
>TRBV23-1|.|TRBJ1-2|.
TGCGCCAGCAGTCAATCCGCCAGATTCAACTATGGCTACACCTTC
CASSQSARFNYGYTF
>TRBV2|.|TRBJ1-1|.
TGTGCCAGCAAGAGCAGGGCCCGCATGAACACTGAAGCTTTCTTT
CASKSRARMNTEAFF
>TRBV27|.|TRBJ2-7|TRBD1
TGTGCCAGCGCCTCCCGGGACAGGGGGGCCCGCGAGCAGTACTTC
CASASRDRGAREQYF
>TRBV7-3|.|TRBJ1-2|TRBD1
TGTGCCAGCAGCCCCGGACAGGGCACTGGCGGCTACACCTTC
CASSPGQGTGGYTF
>TRBV2|.|TRBJ1-2|.
TGTGCCAGCAGGAGGGACACCAACTATGGCTACACCTTC
CASRRDTNYGYTF
>TRBV3-1/TRBV3-2|few|TRBJ2-2|TRBD1
TGTGCCAGCAACGGGGGACAGGGGGCCACCGGGGAGCTGTTTTTT
CASNGGQGATGELFF
>TRBV5-1|.|TRBJ2-1|TRBD2
TGCGCCAGCAGCTTGACGGCTAGCGGGGGGCTCAATGAGCAGTTCTTC
CASSLTASGGLNEQFF
>TRBV18|once|TRBJ2-3|.
TGTGCCAGCTCACCCACAAGAAGCACAGATACGCAGTATTTT
CASSPTRSTDTQYF
>TRBV29-1|once|TRBJ2-5|TRBD1
TGCAGCGTGGCAACCGGGACAGGGGTTCGAGAGACCCAGTACTTC
CSVATGTGVRETQYF
>TRBV5-8|.|TRBJ2-3|.
TGTGCCAGCCCTACTTTCCCAGGGCAGAGCACAGATACGCAGTATTTT
CASPTFPGQSTDTQYF
>TRBV6-5|.|TRBJ2-7|TRBD2
TGTGCCAGCAGGCCCGATCTAGCGGTCTCCTACGAGCAGTACTTC
CASRPDLAVSYEQYF
>TRBV23-1|.|TRBJ2-7|TRBD1
TGCGCCAGCGGGATTGGACAGGGGGCGTGCGAGCAGTACTTC
CASGIGQGACEQYF
>TRBV7-9|.|TRBJ1-3|TRBD1
TGTGCCAGCAGCCTCGGCTTTGGGACAGGGAGCCGAAACACCATATATTTT
CASSLGFGTGSRNTIYF
>TRBV3-1/TRBV3-2|.|TRBJ1-6|TRBD1
TGTGCCAGCAGCGCACAGGGGTGGGCTGGATCACCCCTCCACTTT
CASSAQGWAGSPLHF
>TRBV5-1|.|TRBJ1-6|.
TGCGCCAGCAGCTGGGACGGGGGGGATAATTCACCCCTCCACTTT
CASSWDGGDNSPLHF
>TRBV11-2|.|TRBJ1-6|.
TGTGCCAGCAGCTTAGTACAGGGAAGGTCACCCCTCCACTTT
CASSLVQGRSPLHF
>TRBV9|.|TRBJ2-1|.
TGTGCCAGCAGCTATTTTGGGGGGGGCCACAATGAGCAGTTCTTC
CASSYFGGGHNEQFF
>TRBV5-1|once|TRBJ2-7|TRBD1
TGCGCCAGCAGCTTGTCCCCGACAGGGTACGAGCAGTACTTC
CASSLSPTGYEQYF
>TRBV12-3/TRBV12-4|.|TRBJ2-7|.
TGTGCCAGCGGTTCAACCTACGAGCAGTACTTC
CASGSTYEQYF
>TRBV5-1|.|TRBJ2-5|.
TGCGCCAGCAGCGCTCCGGGAGCCTTTGCGGAGACCCAGTACTTC
CASSAPGAFAETQYF
>TRBV3-1/TRBV3-2|.|TRBJ1-3|TRBD1
TGTGCCAGCAGCCAGGGACAGGGTCCTGGAAACACCATATATTTT
CASSQGQGPGNTIYF
>TRBV5-4|.|TRBJ1-3|.
TGTGCCAGCAGCTCGGCCGGGAGAAACACCATATATTTT
CASSSAGRNTIYF
>TRBV2|once|TRBJ1-4|TRBD1
TGTGCCAGCAAAAAGGGACAGAATGAAAAACTGTTTTTT
CASKKGQNEKLFF
>TRBV20-1|.|TRBJ2-1|.
TGCAGTGGCCTAGAGAGTTATGAGCAGTTCTTC
CSGLESYEQFF
>TRBV9|.|TRBJ2-1|TRBD2
TGTGCCAGCAGCGGGGTAGCGGGGAGGGACTTCTCCTACAATGAGCAGTTCTTC
CASSGVAGRDFSYNEQFF
>TRBV6-6|.|TRBJ1-5|TRBD1
TGTGCCAGCAGAAAGACAGGGGGCTTCCCCCAGCATTTT
CASRKTGGFPQHF
>TRBV2|.|TRBJ2-5|TRBD2
TGTGCCAGCAGTGAAGGGACTAGCGGCCTGGAGACCCAGTACTTC
CASSEGTSGLETQYF
>TRBV4-1|.|TRBJ2-7|TRBD1
TGCGCCAGCAGCCCCCGGGACAGGGCCCACTCCTACGAGCAGTACTTC
CASSPRDRAHSYEQYF
>TRBV4-2|.|TRBJ2-7|.
TGTGCCAGCAGCCAAGCGGGGGAGACAGGGACTGGCTACGAGCAGTACTTC
CASSQAGETGTGYEQYF
>TRBV4-2|.|TRBJ2-1|TRBD2
TGTGCCAGCAGCCAAGAAGGGAGACTAGCGGGATTCGATGAGCAGTTCTTC
CASSQEGRLAGFDEQFF
>TRBV5-1|.|TRBJ2-3|TRBD1
TGCGCCAGCGCCCTCCCCGGACAGGGCCCCACAGATACGCAGTATTTT
CASALPGQGPTDTQYF
>TRBV2|.|TRBJ1-4|TRBD1
TGTGCCAGCAGAGAGACAGGGGTGGGTGAAAAACTGTTTTTT
CASRETGVGEKLFF
>TRBV29-1|.|TRBJ2-7|.
TGCAGCGTGGGACAAATCAACGAGCAGTACTTC
CSVGQINEQYF
>TRBV27|.|TRBJ2-1|.
TGTGCCAGCAGGTACTACAATGAGCAGTTCTTC
CASRYYNEQFF
>TRBV5-1|.|TRBJ1-6|TRBD1
TGCGCCAGCAGCCTAGGACAGGGGGACTATAATTCACCCCTCCACTTT
CASSLGQGDYNSPLHF
>TRBV6-5|once|TRBJ2-5|.
TGTGCCAGCAGTCAACTCCCCCAAGAGACCCAGTACTTC
CASSQLPQETQYF
>TRBV25-1|.|TRBJ2-2|.
TGTGCCAGCAGTGAACAGGACATGGCCGGGGAGCTGTTTTTT
CASSEQDMAGELFF
>TRBV2|.|TRBJ2-5|.
TGTGCCAGCAGTGAAGCGCGGGTTCAAGAGACCCAGTACTTC
CASSEARVQETQYF
>TRBV7-2|.|TRBJ1-2|.
TGTGCCAGCAGCTTAGGACAGCGCTATGGCTACACCTTC
CASSLGQRYGYTF
>TRBV3-1/TRBV3-2|.|TRBJ2-7|TRBD1
TGTGCCAGCAGCCAGGGCCCCGCGGGACAGGTCTACGAGCAGTACTTC
CASSQGPAGQVYEQYF
>TRBV7-8|.|TRBJ2-2|TRBD2
TGTGCCAGCAGCTTCGGGGGGGGAGCAGTCACCGGGGAGCTGTTTTTT
CASSFGGGAVTGELFF
>TRBV29-1|.|TRBJ1-2|.
TGCAGCGTAATGGGGCACGGCTACACCTTC
CSVMGHGYTF
>TRBV9|.|TRBJ2-6|.
TGTGCCAGCAGCGTTGGGCTCTCTGGGGCCAACGTCCTGACTTTC
CASSVGLSGANVLTF
>TRBV7-3|.|TRBJ2-3|.
TGTGCCAGCAGCTTAGATCGGGGCACAGATACGCAGTATTTT
CASSLDRGTDTQYF
>TRBV7-9|once|TRBJ2-1|TRBD2
TGTGCCAGCAGCTTAGCTAGCGGGGGGGCCGGTGAGCAGTTCTTC
CASSLASGGAGEQFF
>TRBV27|few|TRBJ2-7|.
TGTGCCAGCAGTTCCTCCCGACTAGAACCACCCTACGAGCAGTACTTC
CASSSSRLEPPYEQYF